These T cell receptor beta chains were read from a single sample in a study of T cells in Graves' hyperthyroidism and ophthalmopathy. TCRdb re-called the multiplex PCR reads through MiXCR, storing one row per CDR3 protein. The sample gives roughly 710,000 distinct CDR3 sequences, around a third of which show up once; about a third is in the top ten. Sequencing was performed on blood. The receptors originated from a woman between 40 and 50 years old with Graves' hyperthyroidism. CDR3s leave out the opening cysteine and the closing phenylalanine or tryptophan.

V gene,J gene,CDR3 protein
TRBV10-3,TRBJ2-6,AGNSGANVLT
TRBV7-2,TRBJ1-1,ASSSRTGATEAF
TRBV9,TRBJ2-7,ASSVVLGPGEQY
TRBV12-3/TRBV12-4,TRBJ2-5,ASSRAKGWETQY
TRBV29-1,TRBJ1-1,SVDGMGNTEAF
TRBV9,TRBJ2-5,ASSVAGGGARETQY
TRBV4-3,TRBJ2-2,ASSEMTGEAGELF
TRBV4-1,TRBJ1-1,ASRALSGNTEAF
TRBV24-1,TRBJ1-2,ATSDADIRGYT
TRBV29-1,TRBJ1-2,SVEDGTNYGYT
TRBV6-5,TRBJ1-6,ASSPTGVNSPLH
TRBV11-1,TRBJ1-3,ASSPSILVGSGNTIY
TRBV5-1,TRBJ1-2,ASSFSREGYT
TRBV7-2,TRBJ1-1,ASSLGGSRRVF
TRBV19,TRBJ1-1,ASSRGDGKAF
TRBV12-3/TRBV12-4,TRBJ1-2,ASSFRGGNYGYT
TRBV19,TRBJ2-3,ASSSQGQGTQY
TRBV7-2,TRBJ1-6,ASSATGSGDSPLH
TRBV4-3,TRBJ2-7,ASSHDAPEDGRGYEQY
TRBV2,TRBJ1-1,ASSWDGYTEAF
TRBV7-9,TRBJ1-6,ASSATGTYNSPLH
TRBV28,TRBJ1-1,ASSFDGLNTEAF
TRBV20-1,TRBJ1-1,SARKTDRGMNTEAF
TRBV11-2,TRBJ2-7,ASSLGGFVDEQY
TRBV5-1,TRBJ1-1,ASSLAAGNFVEAF
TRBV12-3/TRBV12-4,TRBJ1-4,ASSPGGYSEKLF
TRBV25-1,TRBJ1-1,ASSPGGRGTTDTEAF
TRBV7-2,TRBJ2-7,ASNFGVASTYEQY
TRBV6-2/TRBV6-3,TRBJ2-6,ATRAEGANVLT
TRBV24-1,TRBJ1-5,ATSDLVDQPQH